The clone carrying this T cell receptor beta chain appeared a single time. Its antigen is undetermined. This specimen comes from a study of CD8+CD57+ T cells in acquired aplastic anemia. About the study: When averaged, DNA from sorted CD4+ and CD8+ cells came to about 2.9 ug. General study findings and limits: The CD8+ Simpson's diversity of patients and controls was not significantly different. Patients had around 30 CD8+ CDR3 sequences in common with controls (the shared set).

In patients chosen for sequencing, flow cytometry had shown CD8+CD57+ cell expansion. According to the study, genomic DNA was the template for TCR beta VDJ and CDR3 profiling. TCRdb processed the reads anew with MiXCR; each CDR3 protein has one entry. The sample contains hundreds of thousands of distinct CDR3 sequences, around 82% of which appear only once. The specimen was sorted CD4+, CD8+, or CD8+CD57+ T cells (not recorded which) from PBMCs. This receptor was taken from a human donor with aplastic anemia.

The DNA of the CDR3 is TGTGCCAGCAGCGTAGGGCCAGCAAGGCAGTATTTTGCTTTCTTT. Translated, it gives CASSVGPARQYFAFF. The rearrangement joins TRBV9 to TRBJ1-1, with no clear D. The CDR3 spans 15 residues. V was pared by 0 bases and J by 11 bases, with 20 bases between. CDR1 SGDLS and CDR2 YYNGEE come from the germline V gene.